This section outlines one T cell receptor beta chain sequence together with its context. Its target is not known. One end of the junction fails to match germline, which may point to a read error. UMIs and sample barcodes were carried by the TCR alpha and TCR beta cDNA libraries that 5'RACE produced using constant-segment primers. TCRdb recomputed calls from the 5' RACE reads with MiXCR, one row per CDR3 protein. The sample lists some 300,000 distinct CDR3 sequences, more than 20% occurring once. These data belong to a study of T-cell memory formation after mild COVID-19. Study summary: The study found TCR clusters largely donor specific.

CDR1 is ENHRY and CDR2 is SYGVKD in the germline V gene. The CDR3 has 15 amino acids. Points from the study as a whole: In pre-infection memory, a portion of responding clones appeared, which suggested that cross-reactive memory joined. Balance between CD4 and CD8 was seen in clones contracting day 15 to 85, and a CD4+ lean was seen in later expanders.

The rearrangement joins TRBV10-3 to TRBJ1-2; D call uncertain. The sequence was collected from a young man who had mild COVID-19 (a few samples of this study predate the infection). Cell type and time point are not known. Sequencing used PBMCs or a T cell subset sorted from them (not recorded which). CDR3 in amino acids: CAISEEDLFPYGYTF. DNA for the CDR3: TGTGCCATCAGTGAGGAGGACCTCTTTCCCTATGGATACACCTTC.